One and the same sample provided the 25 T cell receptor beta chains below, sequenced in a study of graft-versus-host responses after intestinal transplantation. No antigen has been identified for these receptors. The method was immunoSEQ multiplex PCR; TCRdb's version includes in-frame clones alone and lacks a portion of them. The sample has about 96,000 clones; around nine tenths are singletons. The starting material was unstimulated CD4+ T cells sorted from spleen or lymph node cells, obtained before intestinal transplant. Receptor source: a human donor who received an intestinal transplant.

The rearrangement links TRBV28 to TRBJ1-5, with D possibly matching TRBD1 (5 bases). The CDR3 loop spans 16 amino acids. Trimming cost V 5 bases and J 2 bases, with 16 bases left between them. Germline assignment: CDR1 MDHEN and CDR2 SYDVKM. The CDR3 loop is CASSPPGVGGNQPQHF. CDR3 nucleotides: TGTGCCAGCAGTCCCCCGGGGGTCGGAGGCAATCAGCCCCAGCATTTT.

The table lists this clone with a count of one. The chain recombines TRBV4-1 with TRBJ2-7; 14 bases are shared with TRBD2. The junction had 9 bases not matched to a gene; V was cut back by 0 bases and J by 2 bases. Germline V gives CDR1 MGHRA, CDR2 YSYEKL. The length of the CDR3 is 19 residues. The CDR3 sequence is CASSQDPGLAGVLAYEQYF. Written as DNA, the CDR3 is TGCGCCAGCAGCCAAGATCCGGGACTAGCGGGAGTTCTAGCCTACGAGCAGTACTTC.

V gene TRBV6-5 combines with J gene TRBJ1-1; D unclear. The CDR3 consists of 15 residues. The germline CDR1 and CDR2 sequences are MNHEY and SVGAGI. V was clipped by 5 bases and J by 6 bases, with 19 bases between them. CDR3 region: CASSNVYRAAPEAFF. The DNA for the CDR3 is TGTGCCAGCAGTAACGTATACCGGGCCGCCCCTGAAGCTTTCTTT.

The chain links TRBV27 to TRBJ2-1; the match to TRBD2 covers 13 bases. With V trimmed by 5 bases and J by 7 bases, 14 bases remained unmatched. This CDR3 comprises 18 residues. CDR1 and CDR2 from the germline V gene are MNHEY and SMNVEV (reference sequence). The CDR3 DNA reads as TGTGCCAGCAGTCTAAGGACTAGCGGGAGTTTAGGAGCGAATGAGCAGTTCTTC. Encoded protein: CASSLRTSGSLGANEQFF.

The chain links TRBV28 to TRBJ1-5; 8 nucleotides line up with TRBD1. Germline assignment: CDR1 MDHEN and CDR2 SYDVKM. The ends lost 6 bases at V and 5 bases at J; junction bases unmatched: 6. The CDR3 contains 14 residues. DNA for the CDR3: TGTGCCAGCAGACCTTCAGGGGGCGATCAGCCCCAGCATTTT. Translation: CASRPSGGDQPQHF.

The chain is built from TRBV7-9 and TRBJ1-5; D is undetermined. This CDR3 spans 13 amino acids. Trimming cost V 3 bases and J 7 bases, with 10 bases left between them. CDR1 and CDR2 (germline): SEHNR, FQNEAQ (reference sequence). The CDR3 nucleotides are TGTGCCAGCAGCTTGGGCCGGTTACAGCCCCAGCATTTT. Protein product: CASSLGRLQPQHF. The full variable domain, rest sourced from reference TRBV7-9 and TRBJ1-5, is DTGVSQNPRHKITKRGQNVTFRCDPISEHNRLYWYRQTLGQGPEFLTYFQNEAQLEKSRLLSDRFSAERPKGSFSTLEIQRTEQGDSAMYLCASSLGRLQPQHFGDGTRLSIL.

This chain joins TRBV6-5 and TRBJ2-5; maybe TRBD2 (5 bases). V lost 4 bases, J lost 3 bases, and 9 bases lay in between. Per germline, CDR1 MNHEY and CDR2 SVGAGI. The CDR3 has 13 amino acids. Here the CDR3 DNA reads TGTGCCAGCAGTTTATTACTAGAAGAGACCCAGTACTTC. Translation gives CASSLLLEETQYF.

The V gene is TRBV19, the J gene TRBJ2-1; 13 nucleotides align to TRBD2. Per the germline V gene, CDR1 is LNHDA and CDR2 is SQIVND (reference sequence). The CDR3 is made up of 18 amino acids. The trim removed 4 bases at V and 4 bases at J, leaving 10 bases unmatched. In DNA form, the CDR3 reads TGTGCCAGTAGTACCGGACTAGCGGGGGAGGATTTTTACAATGAGCAGTTCTTC. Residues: CASSTGLAGEDFYNEQFF.

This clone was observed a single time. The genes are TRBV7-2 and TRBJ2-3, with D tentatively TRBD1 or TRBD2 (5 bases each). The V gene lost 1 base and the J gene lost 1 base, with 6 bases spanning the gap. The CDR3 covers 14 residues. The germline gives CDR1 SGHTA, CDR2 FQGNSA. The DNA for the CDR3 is TGTGCCAGCAGCTTAGTGGGGGGCACAGATACGCAGTATTTT. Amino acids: CASSLVGGTDTQYF.

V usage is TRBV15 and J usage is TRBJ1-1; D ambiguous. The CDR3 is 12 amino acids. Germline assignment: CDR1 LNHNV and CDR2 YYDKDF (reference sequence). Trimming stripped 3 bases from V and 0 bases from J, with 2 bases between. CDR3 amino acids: CATSRVNTEAFF. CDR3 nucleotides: TGTGCCACCAGCAGGGTGAACACTGAAGCTTTCTTT.

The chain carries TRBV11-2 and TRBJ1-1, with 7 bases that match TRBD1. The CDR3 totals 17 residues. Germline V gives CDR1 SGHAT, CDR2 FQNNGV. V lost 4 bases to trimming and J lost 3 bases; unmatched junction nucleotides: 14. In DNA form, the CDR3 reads TGTGCCAGCAGCTCCCACAGGGGCAGGGGATCGGACACTGAAGCTTTCTTT. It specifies CASSSHRGRGSDTEAFF. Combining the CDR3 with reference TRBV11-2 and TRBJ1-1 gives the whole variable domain EAGVAQSPRYKIIEKRQSVAFWCNPISGHATLYWYQQILGQGPKLLIQFQNNGVVDDSQLPKDRFSAERLKGVDSTLKIQPAKLEDSAVYLCASSSHRGRGSDTEAFFGQGTRLTVV.

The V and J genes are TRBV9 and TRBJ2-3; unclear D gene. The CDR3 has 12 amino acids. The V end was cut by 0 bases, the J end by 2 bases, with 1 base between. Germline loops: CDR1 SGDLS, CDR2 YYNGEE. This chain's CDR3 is CASSVATDTQYF. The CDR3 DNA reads TGTGCCAGCAGCGTAGCCACAGATACGCAGTATTTT. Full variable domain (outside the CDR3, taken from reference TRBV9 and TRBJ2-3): DSGVTQTPKHLITATGQRVTLRCSPRSGDLSVYWYQQSLDQGLQFLIQYYNGEERAKGNILERFSAQQFPDLHSELNLSSLELGDSALYFCASSVATDTQYFGPGTRLTVL.

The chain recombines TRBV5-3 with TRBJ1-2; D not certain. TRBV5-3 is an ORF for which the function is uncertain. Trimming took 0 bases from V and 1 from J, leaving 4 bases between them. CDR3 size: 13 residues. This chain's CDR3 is CARSLDSNYGYTF. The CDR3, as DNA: TGTGCCAGAAGCTTGGACAGTAACTATGGCTACACCTTC.

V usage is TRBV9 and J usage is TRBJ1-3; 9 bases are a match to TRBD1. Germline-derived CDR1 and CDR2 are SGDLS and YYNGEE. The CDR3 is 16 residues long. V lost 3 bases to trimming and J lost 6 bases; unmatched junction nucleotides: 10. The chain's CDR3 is CASSARQGEIENTIYF. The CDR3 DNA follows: TGTGCCAGCAGCGCAAGACAGGGGGAGATAGAAAACACCATATATTTT.

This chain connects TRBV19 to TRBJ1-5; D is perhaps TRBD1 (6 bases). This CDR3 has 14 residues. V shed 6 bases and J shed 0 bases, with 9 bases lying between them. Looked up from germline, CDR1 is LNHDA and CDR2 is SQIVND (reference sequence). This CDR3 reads CASRTGYSNQPQHF. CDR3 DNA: TGTGCCAGTAGGACAGGTTATAGCAATCAGCCCCAGCATTTT.

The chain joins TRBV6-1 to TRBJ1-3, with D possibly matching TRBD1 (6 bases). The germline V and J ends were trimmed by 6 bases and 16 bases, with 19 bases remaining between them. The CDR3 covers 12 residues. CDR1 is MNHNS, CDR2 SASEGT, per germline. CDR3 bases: TGTGCCAGCAGCCCGACGACAGGTCATGGTTATTTT. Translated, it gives CASSPTTGHGYF.

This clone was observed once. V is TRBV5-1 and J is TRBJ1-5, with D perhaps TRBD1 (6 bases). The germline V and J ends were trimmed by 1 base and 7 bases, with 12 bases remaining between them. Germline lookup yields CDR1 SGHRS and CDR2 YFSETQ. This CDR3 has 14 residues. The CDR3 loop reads CASSLSQGSQPQHF. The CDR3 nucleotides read TGCGCCAGCAGCTTGAGTCAGGGGAGCCAGCCCCAGCATTTT. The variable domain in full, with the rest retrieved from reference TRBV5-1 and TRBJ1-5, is KAGVTQTPRYLIKTRGQQVTLSCSPISGHRSVSWYQQTPGQGLQFLFEYFSETQRNKGNFPGRFSGRQFSNSRSEMNVSTLELGDSALYLCASSLSQGSQPQHFGDGTRLSIL.

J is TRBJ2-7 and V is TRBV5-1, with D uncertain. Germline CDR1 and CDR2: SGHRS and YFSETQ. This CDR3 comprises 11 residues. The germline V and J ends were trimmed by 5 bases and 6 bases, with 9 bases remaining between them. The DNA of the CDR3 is TGCGCCAGCAGAGTTGGTGCCGAGCAGTACTTC. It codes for CASRVGAEQYF.

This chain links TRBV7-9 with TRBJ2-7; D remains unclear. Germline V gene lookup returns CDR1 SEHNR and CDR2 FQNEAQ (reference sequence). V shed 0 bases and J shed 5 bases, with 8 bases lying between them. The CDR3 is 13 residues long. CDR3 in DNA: TGTGCCAGCAGCTTAGCGACTCGACACGAGCAGTACTTC. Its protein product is CASSLATRHEQYF.

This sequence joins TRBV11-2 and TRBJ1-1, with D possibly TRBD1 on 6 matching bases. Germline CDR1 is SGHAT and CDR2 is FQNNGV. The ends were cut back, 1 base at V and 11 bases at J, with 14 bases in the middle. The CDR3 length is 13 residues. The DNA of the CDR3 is TGTGCCAGCAGCTTAGTTCTGGGGACAAGGGCTTTCTTT. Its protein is CASSLVLGTRAFF.

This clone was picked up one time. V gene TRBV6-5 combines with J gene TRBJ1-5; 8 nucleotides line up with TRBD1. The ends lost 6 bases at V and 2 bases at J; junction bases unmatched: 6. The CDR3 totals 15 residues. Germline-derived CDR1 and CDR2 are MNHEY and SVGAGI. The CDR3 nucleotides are TGTGCCAGCAGCCCCGACAGGGGTCGCAATCAGCCCCAGCATTTT. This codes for CASSPDRGRNQPQHF.

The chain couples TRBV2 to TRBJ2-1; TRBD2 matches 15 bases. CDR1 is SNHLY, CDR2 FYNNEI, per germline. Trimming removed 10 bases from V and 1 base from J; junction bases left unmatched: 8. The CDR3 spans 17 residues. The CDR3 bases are TGTGCCATCATAACCGGGACTAGCGGGAGGTCCTACAATGAGCAGTTCTTC. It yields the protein CAIITGTSGRSYNEQFF.

The CDR3 sequence is CASSPSRSHEKLFF. CDR3 sequence (DNA): TGTGCCAGCTCACCATCACGTTCCCATGAAAAACTGTTTTTT. The rearrangement uses TRBV18 and TRBJ1-4, with D uncertain. This CDR3 region has 14 residues. Germline loops: CDR1 KGHSH, CDR2 LQKENI. V was trimmed by 2 bases and J by 6 bases, leaving 10 bases between them. The full variable domain, completed using reference TRBV18 and TRBJ1-4, is NAGVMQNPRHLVRRRGQEARLRCSPMKGHSHVYWYRQLPEEGLKFMVYLQKENIIDESGMPKERFSAEFPKEGPSILRIQQVVRGDSAAYFCASSPSRSHEKLFFGSGTQLSVL.

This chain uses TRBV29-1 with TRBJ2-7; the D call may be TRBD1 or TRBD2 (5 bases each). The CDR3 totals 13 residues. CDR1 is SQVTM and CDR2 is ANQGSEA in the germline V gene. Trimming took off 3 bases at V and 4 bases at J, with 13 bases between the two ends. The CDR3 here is CSVEEERGYEQYF. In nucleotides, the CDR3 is TGCAGCGTTGAGGAAGAGAGGGGTTACGAGCAGTACTTC.

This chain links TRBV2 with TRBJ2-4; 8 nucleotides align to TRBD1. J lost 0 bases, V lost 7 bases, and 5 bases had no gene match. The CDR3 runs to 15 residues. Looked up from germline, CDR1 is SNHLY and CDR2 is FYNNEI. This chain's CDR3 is CASKGQGLAKNIQYF. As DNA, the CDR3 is TGTGCCAGCAAAGGACAGGGCCTAGCCAAAAACATTCAGTACTTC.